This section outlines one TCR beta chain sequence together with its context. Its antigen is undetermined. The source of the sample is a study of blood T cells in healthy people across ages. Study-level findings and limits: Significant beta diversity loss was already apparent by age roughly 40, declining roughly linearly.

Donors ranged from about 6 to 90 years old and were healthy Caucasians in Russia. Combining a sample-barcoded 5' primer with a J-beta primer mix, a second PCR ran for 7 to 11 cycles. A single record per CDR3 protein comes from TCRdb applying MiXCR to the 5' RACE reads. The table lists more than 800,000 distinct CDR3 sequences, 40% to 45% of them singletons, with 18% in the top ten. With 6 bases clipped from V and 1 base from J, the junction kept 2 bases outside the gene matches. This CDR3 spans 13 amino acids. Looked up from germline, CDR1 is ENHRY and CDR2 is SYGVKD. Sequenced: blood. The chain recombines TRBV10-3 with TRBJ1-1; 7 bases match TRBD1. The source is a woman in her sixties or seventies in good health. CDR3: CAISWTGNTEAFF. As DNA, the CDR3 is TGTGCCATCAGCTGGACAGGGAACACTGAAGCTTTCTTT.